This T cell receptor beta chain is from a study of cytomegalovirus exposure and HLA in healthy donors. The CDR3 length is 14 residues. Trimming at V came to 2 bases and at J to 4 bases, leaving 7 bases not matched to a gene. Per germline, CDR1 GTSNPN and CDR2 SVGIG (reference sequence). The PCR ran on 60 Vbeta and 13 Jbeta primers. This table comes from immunoSEQ multiplex PCR, and its TCRdb copy is limited to in-frame clones, with some not included. The sample includes some 150,000 clones, about three quarters of them seen just once. The rearrangement links TRBV30 to TRBJ2-5, with TRBD2 identical over 7 bases. The sample taken for sequencing was PBMCs. The TCR sequence derives from a man aged 35 to 55 in good health and CMV-seropositive. The CDR3 region has the DNA TGTGCCTGGAGTAGGTCTAGCGGTGGAGAGACCCAGTACTTC. It is translated as CAWSRSSGGETQYF.